One sample yielded the 4 T cell receptor beta chains listed below, sequenced in a study of blood T cell repertoires in COVID-19 (dated by TCRdb to 2020 to 2022). Library preparation used the immunoSEQ multiplex PCR assay. Entries here come from immuneACCESS through TCRdb and include only in-frame sequences with V and J called. Some clones fail to appear in such tables; in the studies checked, an unresolved V gene covers under half of the shortfall, and the cause of the remainder is unknown. A total of about 55,000 clones appear in this sample, 83% of them only once. Clones ranked in the top ten supply about 2% of the sample. The sequenced sample consisted of peripheral blood. Source of these receptors: a woman aged 55 to 70 with acute or convalescent COVID-19.

The rearrangement uses TRBV5-1 and TRBJ2-1, with 8 bases matching TRBD2. The CDR3 spans 14 residues. Germline CDR1 and CDR2: SGHRS and YFSETQ. J was trimmed by 4 bases and V by 4 bases; bases with no gene match: 4. CDR3 DNA: TGCGCCAGCAGCGGGGGACTAGTGTACAATGAGCAGTTCTTC. This encodes CASSGGLVYNEQFF.

This chain joins TRBV9 and TRBJ2-1, with 11 bases that match TRBD2. Per germline, CDR1 SGDLS and CDR2 YYNGEE. CDR3 length: 15 residues. V lost 4 bases, J lost 8 bases, and 8 bases stayed unmatched. The CDR3 nucleotides are TGTGCCAGCAGCTATACTAGCGGGAGTTACGATGAGCAGTTCTTC. This gives the protein CASSYTSGSYDEQFF.

The V and J genes are TRBV7-3 and TRBJ1-3, with unresolved D. CDR1 and CDR2 (germline): SGHTA, FQGTGA. V lost 3 bases and J lost 8, with 11 bases in between. The CDR3 is made up of 13 amino acids. The CDR3 protein is CASSFLPGDTIYF. CDR3 coding DNA: TGTGCCAGCAGCTTTCTGCCCGGGGACACCATATATTTT.

The chain couples TRBV5-1 to TRBJ2-1; maybe TRBD1 (5 bases). The CDR3 is made up of 13 amino acids. Trimming stripped 4 bases from V and 8 bases from J, with 13 bases between. Germline CDR1 SGHRS, CDR2 YFSETQ. The DNA of the CDR3 is TGCGCCAGCAGCCTCAAAGGGGTCGATGAGCAGTTCTTC. Protein: CASSLKGVDEQFF.